A single TCR beta chain is shown here with its context. What it recognizes is unknown. The data are from a study of vaccination and CD4 T cells after COVID-19. Study-level background: Post-vaccine specimens were obtained a median approximately 70 days after dose two (range 14 to 241).

Researchers used the Oncomine TCR Beta short-read assay to sequence DNA from cultured CD4+ T cells. TCRdb ran MiXCR on the PCR reads and lists one entry per CDR3 protein. The sample has 5,000 to 6,500 distinct CDR3 sequences; about 35% are singletons. This CDR3 comprises 16 residues. The junction had 5 bases not matched to a gene; V was cut back by 4 bases and J by 2 bases. Looked up from germline, CDR1 is SNHLY and CDR2 is FYNNEI. As for treatment: roughly 11-day PBMC culture with coronavirus spike peptide pools or control peptides (ViraFEST assay). After expanding antigen-specific T cells with peptide pools, ViraFEST sequenced their TCRs. Positive PCR dates covered March to December 2020, before US Alpha, Beta and Delta variants.

The chain links TRBV2 to TRBJ1-5; the match to TRBD1 covers 10 bases. Sequencing used CD4+ T cells from blood, cultured in vitro, obtained after SARS-CoV-2 vaccination. The source is a human donor who had recovered from COVID-19. The CDR3 coding sequence is TGTGCCAGCAGTGTGGAGACAGGGGGCGGCAATCAGCCCCAGCATTTT. Translation gives CASSVETGGGNQPQHF.